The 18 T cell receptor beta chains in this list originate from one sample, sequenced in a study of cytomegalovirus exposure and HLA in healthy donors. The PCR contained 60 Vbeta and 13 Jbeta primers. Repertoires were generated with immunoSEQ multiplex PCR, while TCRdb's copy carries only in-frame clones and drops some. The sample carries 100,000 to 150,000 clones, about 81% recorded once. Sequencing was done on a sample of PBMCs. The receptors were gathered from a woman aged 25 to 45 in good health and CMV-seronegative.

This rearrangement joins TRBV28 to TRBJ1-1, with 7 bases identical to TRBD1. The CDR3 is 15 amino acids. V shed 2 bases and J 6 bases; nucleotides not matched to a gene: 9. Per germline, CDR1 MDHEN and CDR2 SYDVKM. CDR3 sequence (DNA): TGTGCCAGCAGTTTACCCGACAGGGCAGTTCCTGAAGCTTTCTTT. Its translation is CASSLPDRAVPEAFF.

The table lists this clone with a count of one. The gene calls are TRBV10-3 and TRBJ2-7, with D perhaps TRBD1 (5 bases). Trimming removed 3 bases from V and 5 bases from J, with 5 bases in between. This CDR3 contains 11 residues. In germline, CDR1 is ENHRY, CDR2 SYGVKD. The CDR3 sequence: CAISDRDEQYF. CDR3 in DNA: TGTGCCATCAGTGACAGGGACGAGCAGTACTTC.

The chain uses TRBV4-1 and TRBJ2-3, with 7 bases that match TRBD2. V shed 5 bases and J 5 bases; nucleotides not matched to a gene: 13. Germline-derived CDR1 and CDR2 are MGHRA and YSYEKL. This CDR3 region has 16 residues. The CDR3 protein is CASSNLLRREQDTQYF. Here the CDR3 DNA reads TGCGCCAGCAGCAATTTACTACGGCGGGAGCAAGATACGCAGTATTTT.

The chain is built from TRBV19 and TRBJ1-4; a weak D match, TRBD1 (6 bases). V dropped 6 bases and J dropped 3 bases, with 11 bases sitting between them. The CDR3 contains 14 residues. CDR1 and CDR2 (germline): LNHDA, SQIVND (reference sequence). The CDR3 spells CASSRTAANEKLFF. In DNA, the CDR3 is TGTGCCAGTAGCAGGACAGCAGCTAATGAAAAACTGTTTTTT. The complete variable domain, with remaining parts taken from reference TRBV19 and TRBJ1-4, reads DGGITQSPKYLFRKEGQNVTLSCEQNLNHDAMYWYRQDPGQGLRLIYYSQIVNDFQKGDIAEGYSVSREKKESFPLTVTSAQKNPTAFYLCASSRTAANEKLFFGSGTQLSVL.

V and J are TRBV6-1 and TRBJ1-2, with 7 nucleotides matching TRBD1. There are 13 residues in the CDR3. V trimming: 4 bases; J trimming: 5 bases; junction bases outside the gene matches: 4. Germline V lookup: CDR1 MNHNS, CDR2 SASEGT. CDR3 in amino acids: CASSVGGLYGYTF. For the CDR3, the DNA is TGTGCCAGCAGTGTAGGGGGCCTGTATGGCTACACCTTC.

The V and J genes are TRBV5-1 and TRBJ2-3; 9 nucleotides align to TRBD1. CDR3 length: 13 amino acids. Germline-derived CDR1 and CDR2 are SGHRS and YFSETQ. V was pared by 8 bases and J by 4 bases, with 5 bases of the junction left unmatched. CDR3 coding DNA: TGCGCCAGTGGGGACAGGGTAGCAGATACGCAGTATTTT. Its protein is CASGDRVADTQYF.

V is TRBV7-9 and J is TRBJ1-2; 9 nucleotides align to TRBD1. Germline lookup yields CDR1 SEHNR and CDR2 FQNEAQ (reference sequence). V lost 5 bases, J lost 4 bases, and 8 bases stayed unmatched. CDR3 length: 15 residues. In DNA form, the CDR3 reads TGTGCCAGCAGCCAACAGGGGGCCTCAATCTATGGCTACACCTTC. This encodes CASSQQGASIYGYTF.

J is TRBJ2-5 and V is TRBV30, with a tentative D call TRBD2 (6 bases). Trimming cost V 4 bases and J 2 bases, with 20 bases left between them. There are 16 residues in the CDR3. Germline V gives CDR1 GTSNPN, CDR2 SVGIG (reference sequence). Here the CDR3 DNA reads TGTGCCTGGACCCCATTGCTAGCGACTATACAAGAGACCCAGTACTTC. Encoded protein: CAWTPLLATIQETQYF.

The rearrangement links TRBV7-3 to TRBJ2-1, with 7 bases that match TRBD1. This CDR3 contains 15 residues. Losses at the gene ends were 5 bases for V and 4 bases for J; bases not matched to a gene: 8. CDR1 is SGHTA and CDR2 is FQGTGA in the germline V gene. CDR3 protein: CASSPRQGDYNEQFF. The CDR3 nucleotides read TGTGCCAGCAGCCCCCGACAGGGTGATTACAATGAGCAGTTCTTC.

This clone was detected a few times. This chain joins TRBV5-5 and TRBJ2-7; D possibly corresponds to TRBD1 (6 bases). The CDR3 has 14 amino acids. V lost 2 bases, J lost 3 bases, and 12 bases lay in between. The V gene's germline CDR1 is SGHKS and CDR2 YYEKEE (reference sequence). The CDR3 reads CASSFRQAGYEQYF. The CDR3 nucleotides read TGTGCCAGCAGCTTTCGACAGGCGGGCTACGAGCAGTACTTC. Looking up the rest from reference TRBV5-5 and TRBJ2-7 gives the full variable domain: DAGVTQSPTHLIKTRGQQVTLRCSPISGHKSVSWYQQVLGQGPQFIFQYYEKEERGRGNFPDRFSARQFPNYSSELNVNALLLGDSALYLCASSFRQAGYEQYFGPGTRLTVT.

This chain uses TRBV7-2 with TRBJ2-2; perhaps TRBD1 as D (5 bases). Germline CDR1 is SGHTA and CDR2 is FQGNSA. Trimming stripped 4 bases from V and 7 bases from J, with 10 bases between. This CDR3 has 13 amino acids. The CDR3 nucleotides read TGTGCCAGCAGCTCTGGACAAAACGGGGAGCTGTTTTTT. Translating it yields CASSSGQNGELFF.

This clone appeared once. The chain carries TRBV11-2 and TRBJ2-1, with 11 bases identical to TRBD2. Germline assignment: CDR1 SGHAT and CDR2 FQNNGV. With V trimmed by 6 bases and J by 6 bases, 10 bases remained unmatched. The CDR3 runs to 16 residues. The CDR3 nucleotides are TGTGCCAGCAGGTCCGTTGGACTAGCGGGTATCAATGAGCAGTTCTTC. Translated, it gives CASRSVGLAGINEQFF.

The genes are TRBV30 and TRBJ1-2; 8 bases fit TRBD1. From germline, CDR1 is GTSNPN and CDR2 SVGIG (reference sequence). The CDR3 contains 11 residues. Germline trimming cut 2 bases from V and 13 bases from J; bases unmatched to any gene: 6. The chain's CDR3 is CAWSNRTGSTF. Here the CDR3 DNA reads TGTGCCTGGAGTAACAGGACAGGGAGCACCTTC.

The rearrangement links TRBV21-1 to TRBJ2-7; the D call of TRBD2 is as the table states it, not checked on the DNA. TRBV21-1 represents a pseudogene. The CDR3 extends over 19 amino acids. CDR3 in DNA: TGTGCCAGCAGCTTCCCGGGACTAGCGGGCCTGGCGTTAGGCTACGAGCAGTACTTC. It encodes CASSFPGLAGLALGYEQYF.

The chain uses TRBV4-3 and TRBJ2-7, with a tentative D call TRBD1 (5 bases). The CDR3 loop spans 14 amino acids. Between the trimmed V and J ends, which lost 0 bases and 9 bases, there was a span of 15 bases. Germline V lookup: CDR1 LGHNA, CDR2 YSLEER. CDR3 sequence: CASSQDATGAWQYF. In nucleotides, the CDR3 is TGCGCCAGCAGCCAAGACGCCACTGGGGCGTGGCAGTACTTC.

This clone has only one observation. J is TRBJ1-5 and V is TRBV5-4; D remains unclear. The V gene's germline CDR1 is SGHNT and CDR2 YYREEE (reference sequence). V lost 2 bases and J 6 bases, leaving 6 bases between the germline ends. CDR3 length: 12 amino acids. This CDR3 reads CASSFSGQPQHF. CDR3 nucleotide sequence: TGTGCCAGCAGCTTTTCGGGTCAGCCCCAGCATTTT.

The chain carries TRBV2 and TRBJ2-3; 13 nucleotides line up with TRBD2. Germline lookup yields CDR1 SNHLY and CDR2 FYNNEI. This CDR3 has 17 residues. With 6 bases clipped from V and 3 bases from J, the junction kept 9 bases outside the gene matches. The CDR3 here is CASRAPPGLAGTDTQYF. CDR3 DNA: TGTGCCAGCAGAGCTCCACCGGGACTAGCGGGGACAGATACGCAGTATTTT.

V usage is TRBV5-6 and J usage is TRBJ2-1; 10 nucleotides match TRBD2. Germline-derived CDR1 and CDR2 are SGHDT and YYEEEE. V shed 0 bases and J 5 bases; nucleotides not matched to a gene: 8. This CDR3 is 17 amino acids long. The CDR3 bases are TGTGCCAGCAGCTTGGAGCCTAGCGGGGGCCCACACAATGAGCAGTTCTTC. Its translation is CASSLEPSGGPHNEQFF.